The 25 T cell receptor beta chains listed next were all sequenced from one sample in a study of vaccination and CD4 T cells after COVID-19. Their target antigens are unknown. Sequenced with the Oncomine TCR Beta short-read assay was DNA taken from cultured CD4+ T cells. TCRdb ran MiXCR on the PCR reads and lists one entry per CDR3 protein. The data show around 15,000 distinct CDR3 sequences, with about 43% seen just once and around 7.5% held by the top ten. The treatment is: roughly 10-day PBMC culture with coronavirus spike peptide pools or control peptides (ViraFEST assay). The sequencing used CD4+ T cells from blood, cultured in vitro, collected after SARS-CoV-2 vaccination. The receptors come from a human donor who had recovered from COVID-19.

The V gene is TRBV6-2 or TRBV6-3, the J gene TRBJ1-2; D is possibly TRBD1 (6 bases). The CDR3 contains 16 residues. Germline V gives CDR1 MNHEY, CDR2 SVGEGT. Between the trimmed V and J ends, which lost 0 bases and 4 bases, there was a span of 15 bases. The CDR3 is CASSYSAGGAGYGYTF. CDR3 nucleotide sequence: TGTGCCAGCAGTTACTCGGCGGGGGGCGCCGGCTATGGCTACACCTTC.

Only a few counts were recorded for this clonotype. CDR3 DNA sequence: TGTGCCAGCACCCCCGGGGGCGGTGAAAAACTGTTTTTT. This translates into CASTPGGGEKLFF. The chain recombines TRBV25-1 with TRBJ1-4; D possibly corresponds to TRBD1 (6 bases). The CDR3 extends over 13 amino acids. In germline, CDR1 is MGHDK, CDR2 SYGVNS. Between the trimmed V and J ends, which lost 7 bases and 7 bases, there was a span of 13 bases. The full variable domain, in which reference TRBV25-1 and TRBJ1-4 provide the parts outside the CDR3, is EADIYQTPRYLVIGTGKKITLECSQTMGHDKMYWYQQDPGMELHLIHYSYGVNSTEKGDLSSESTVSRIRTEHFPLTLESARPSHTSQYLCASTPGGGEKLFFGSGTQLSVL.

This rearrangement joins TRBV5-1 to TRBJ1-3; D might be TRBD1 (5 bases). CDR1 is SGHRS, CDR2 YFSETQ, per germline. V gave up 4 bases and J gave up 0 bases, with 8 bases separating them. The CDR3 contains 14 residues. The CDR3 DNA reads as TGCGCCAGCAGCCCGACAGTCTCTGGAAACACCATATATTTT. This encodes CASSPTVSGNTIYF.

This clonotype is judged medium-sized. The chain combines TRBV28 with TRBJ2-3, with 9 bases aligning to TRBD2. The ends lost 10 bases at V and 3 bases at J; junction bases unmatched: 14. The CDR3 loop spans 16 amino acids. CDR1 and CDR2 (germline): MDHEN, SYDVKM. The CDR3 coding sequence is TGTGCCACCCTGATCGGCGGGAGGGGGTTAACAGATACGCAGTATTTT. Protein sequence: CATLIGGRGLTDTQYF.

The chain links TRBV5-4 to TRBJ2-1; 12 bases map to TRBD2. The CDR3 consists of 16 residues. J lost 5 bases, V lost 4 bases, and 7 bases had no gene match. Germline V gene sequence: CDR1 SGHNT, CDR2 YYREEE (reference sequence). CDR3 sequence (DNA): TGTGCCAGCAGCAAGAGACTAGCGGGAGTAGACAATGAGCAGTTCTTC. This codes for CASSKRLAGVDNEQFF.

This clonotype was detected only a few times. This chain joins TRBV20-1 and TRBJ2-3; TRBD1 matches at 8 bases. Germline CDR1 reads DFQATT; CDR2 reads SNEGSKA (reference sequence). The CDR3 has 15 residues. V gave up 6 bases and J gave up 2 bases; unmatched junction bases: 10. CDR3 residues: CSAARQGIPTDTQYF. The CDR3 coding sequence is TGCAGTGCCGCCCGACAGGGGATACCCACAGATACGCAGTATTTT.

The CDR3 DNA reads as TGTGCCAGCAGCAAAGTGAGAGTGGGCGAGCAGTACTTC. This codes for CASSKVRVGEQYF. The chain links TRBV21-1 to TRBJ2-7. TRBV21-1 is noted as a pseudogene. The CDR3 is 13 residues long.

V usage is TRBV14 and J usage is TRBJ2-5; 11 bases map to TRBD2. Per the germline V gene, CDR1 is SGHDN and CDR2 is FVKESK. The CDR3 is 19 amino acids. V lost 0 bases to trimming and J lost 2 bases; unmatched junction nucleotides: 11. The CDR3 reads CASSQDSTLTSGIQETQYF. The CDR3 coding sequence is TGTGCCAGCAGCCAAGATTCGACCTTGACTAGCGGGATTCAAGAGACCCAGTACTTC.

This clonotype is medium-sized within its sample. The chain uses TRBV18 and TRBJ2-5, with 7 bases aligning to TRBD1. The CDR3 runs 13 residues. With 6 bases clipped from V and 7 bases from J, the junction kept 8 bases outside the gene matches. From germline, CDR1 is KGHSH and CDR2 LQKENI. The CDR3 DNA reads TGTGCCAGCTCCCCCGGGACAGATGGGACCCAGTACTTC. This encodes CASSPGTDGTQYF.

This clonotype has only a few counts. This chain links TRBV5-1 with TRBJ2-3; D possibly corresponds to TRBD1 (6 bases). Trimming cost V 0 bases and J 3 bases, with 8 bases left between them. The CDR3 covers 14 residues. The germline V gene encodes CDR1 SGHRS and CDR2 YFSETQ. CDR3 amino acids: CASSLGGQTDTQYF. The CDR3 DNA follows: TGCGCCAGCAGCTTGGGAGGACAGACAGATACGCAGTATTTT.

This clonotype is a singleton in its sample. This rearrangement joins TRBV6-5 to TRBJ2-1; TRBD1 agrees at 7 bases. V shed 4 bases and J 4 bases; nucleotides not matched to a gene: 13. CDR3 size: 17 residues. Germline CDR1 is MNHEY and CDR2 is SVGAGI. The CDR3 is CASSLTGTAGDYNEQFF. The CDR3 DNA is TGTGCCAGCAGTTTGACAGGGACCGCCGGCGATTACAATGAGCAGTTCTTC.

This clonotype was counted only a few times. V gene TRBV6-5 combines with J gene TRBJ2-1; 10 nucleotides agree with TRBD2. This CDR3 is built from 18 residues. Losses at the gene ends were 0 bases for V and 9 bases for J; bases not matched to a gene: 14. Germline V lookup: CDR1 MNHEY, CDR2 SVGAGI. The chain's CDR3 is CASSYSISASGRNSEQFF. The CDR3 DNA reads as TGTGCCAGCAGTTACTCGATTTCGGCTAGCGGGAGAAACAGTGAGCAGTTCTTC.

This clonotype has a handful of counts. A read error may produce the germline difference seen at one junction end. The chain links TRBV6-5 to TRBJ2-2, with D perhaps TRBD2 (6 bases). The CDR3 covers 14 residues. From germline, CDR1 is MNHEY and CDR2 SVGAGI. The CDR3 spells CASSYSAGTGELFF. As DNA, the CDR3 is TGTGCCAGCAGCTACTCAGCGGGCACCGGGGAGCTGTTTTTT.

This clonotype qualifies as medium-sized. This chain joins TRBV7-2 and TRBJ2-1, with D hard to call. CDR1 SGHTA and CDR2 FQGNSA come from the germline V gene. The V and J ends lost 9 bases and 0 bases respectively, with 12 bases between them. The CDR3 is 14 amino acids. This chain's CDR3 is CASTPGHSYNEQFF. The CDR3 nucleotides read TGTGCCAGTACCCCCGGGCACTCCTACAATGAGCAGTTCTTC.

The chain uses TRBV21-1 and TRBJ2-1; TRBD2, as called in the table, went unchecked against the DNA. TRBV21-1 is marked as a pseudogene. This CDR3 is 16 amino acids long. The CDR3 loop reads CASSNLTGTIYNEQFF. The CDR3 DNA is TGTGCCAGCAGCAACTTAACCGGGACTATTTACAATGAGCAGTTCTTC.

A few counts support this clonotype. J is TRBJ2-7 and V is TRBV12-3 or TRBV12-4, with 16 bases aligning to TRBD2. Germline trimming cut 6 bases from V and 7 bases from J; bases unmatched to any gene: 9. This CDR3 spans 16 amino acids. This CDR3 is CASSDYGTSGREEQYF. Written as DNA, the CDR3 is TGTGCCAGCAGCGATTACGGGACTAGCGGGAGGGAAGAGCAGTACTTC.

This clonotype has only a few counts. Germline and junction disagree at one end, which may indicate a read error. The genes are TRBV6-1 and TRBJ2-7; the match to TRBD1 covers 9 bases. The CDR3 is 13 amino acids. In germline, CDR1 is MNHNS, CDR2 SASEGT. CDR3 DNA: TGTGCCAGCAGTGACGCCCCGGACGGGACAGGGTTCTTC. Residues: CASSDAPDGTGFF.

This clonotype was found a few times. V gene TRBV15 combines with J gene TRBJ2-2; D gene ambiguous. The V end lost 0 bases, the J end lost 3 bases, and 11 bases lay between the germline ends. This CDR3 contains 16 residues. The V gene's germline CDR1 is LNHNV and CDR2 YYDKDF (reference sequence). The chain's CDR3 is CATSRDHFSYTGELFF. The DNA of the CDR3 is TGTGCCACCAGCAGAGATCACTTCAGCTACACCGGGGAGCTGTTTTTT.

This chain links TRBV27 with TRBJ1-3; no clear D. With 7 bases removed from V and 0 bases from J, the gap between germline ends came to 7 bases. The germline gives CDR1 MNHEY, CDR2 SMNVEV (reference sequence). The CDR3 sequence is 13 residues long. CDR3 sequence (DNA): TGTGCCAGCAAACTGAACTCTGGAAACACCATATATTTT. Translated, it gives CASKLNSGNTIYF.

This clonotype was counted between two and nine times. The chain links TRBV29-1 to TRBJ2-3; D unclear. The ends were cut back, 6 bases at V and 0 bases at J, with 10 bases in the middle. The CDR3 consists of 13 residues. Looked up from germline, CDR1 is SQVTM and CDR2 is ANQGSEA. CDR3 bases: TGCAGCGTCGTCCGGGCTAGCACAGATACGCAGTATTTT. It is translated as CSVVRASTDTQYF.

The J gene is TRBJ1-5, the V gene TRBV6-1; D possibly corresponds to TRBD1 (5 bases). The CDR3 is made up of 15 amino acids. The V end lost 6 bases, the J end lost 1 base, and 13 bases lay between the germline ends. The germline V gene encodes CDR1 MNHNS and CDR2 SASEGT. In DNA form, the CDR3 reads TGTGCCAGCAGACCGAGGGAGGGGAGCAATCAGCCCCAGCATTTT. Translated: CASRPREGSNQPQHF.

The V gene is TRBV10-3, the J gene TRBJ1-1, with D possibly TRBD1 on 6 matching bases. The V gene lost 6 bases and the J gene lost 1 base, with 9 bases spanning the gap. The CDR3 has 13 residues. Per germline, CDR1 ENHRY and CDR2 SYGVKD. Here the CDR3 DNA reads TGTGCCATCAGGGGACATAGGAACACTGAAGCTTTCTTT. This codes for CAIRGHRNTEAFF.

The chain joins TRBV18 to TRBJ2-1, with D uncertain. The germline V and J ends were trimmed by 0 bases and 4 bases, with 10 bases remaining between them. The CDR3 has 15 amino acids. CDR1 is KGHSH and CDR2 is LQKENI in the germline V gene. For the CDR3, the DNA is TGTGCCAGCTCACCACCGGCAGGTGGGTACAATGAGCAGTTCTTC. It codes for CASSPPAGGYNEQFF.

The V and J genes are TRBV6-1 and TRBJ2-3; D possibly corresponds to TRBD2 (6 bases). V was clipped by 2 bases and J by 4 bases, with 10 bases between them. The CDR3 is made up of 14 amino acids. Germline CDR1 and CDR2: MNHNS and SASEGT. The CDR3 region is CASSETGEADTQYF. CDR3 nucleotides: TGTGCCAGCAGTGAAACCGGGGAGGCAGATACGCAGTATTTT.

There are a few counts of this clonotype. The rearrangement uses TRBV20-1 and TRBJ1-6; the D gene is possibly TRBD1 (5 bases). The CDR3 has 16 residues. Germline CDR1 DFQATT, CDR2 SNEGSKA (reference sequence). The V end was cut by 6 bases, the J end by 7 bases, with 22 bases between. The CDR3 loop is CSAESGGDLQNSPLHF. CDR3 nucleotide sequence: TGCAGTGCCGAGAGCGGGGGGGATCTTCAGAATTCACCCCTCCACTTT.